The entry below gives a single TCR beta chain sequence along with its context. Its antigen is still unknown. This sample stems from a study of cytomegalovirus exposure and HLA in healthy donors. Overall study context: An analysis done earlier identified about 120 million unique TCR beta sequences from around 180 million T cells. Study-wide points: In an earlier analysis, in some 500 donors, most V segments appeared productive either ~87% or ~30% of the time. Later analysis demonstrated an association between a missense DCLRE1C variant and TCR beta V- and J-gene trimming. In a later analysis, an Asian-associated ancestry cluster reportedly showed fewer N-insertions than the roughly 730-donor mean.

The PCR ran on 60 Vbeta and 13 Jbeta primers. TCRdb's copy holds only in-frame clones and misses some; the assay was immunoSEQ multiplex PCR. Of about 120,000 clones detected, roughly 80% appear once; the ten largest clones hold 22%. CDR1 SQVTM and CDR2 ANQGSEA come from the germline V gene. Trimming left V 1 base short and J 2 bases short, with 9 bases between. This CDR3 has 14 residues. Sequenced sample: PBMCs. This chain uses TRBV29-1 with TRBJ1-5; tentatively, D is TRBD1 (6 bases). The receptor comes from a man younger than 40 in good health and CMV-seropositive. The CDR3 nucleotides are TGCAGCGTTGAAGGGGGGCCGGGCAATCAGCCCCAGCATTTT. Encoded protein: CSVEGGPGNQPQHF.